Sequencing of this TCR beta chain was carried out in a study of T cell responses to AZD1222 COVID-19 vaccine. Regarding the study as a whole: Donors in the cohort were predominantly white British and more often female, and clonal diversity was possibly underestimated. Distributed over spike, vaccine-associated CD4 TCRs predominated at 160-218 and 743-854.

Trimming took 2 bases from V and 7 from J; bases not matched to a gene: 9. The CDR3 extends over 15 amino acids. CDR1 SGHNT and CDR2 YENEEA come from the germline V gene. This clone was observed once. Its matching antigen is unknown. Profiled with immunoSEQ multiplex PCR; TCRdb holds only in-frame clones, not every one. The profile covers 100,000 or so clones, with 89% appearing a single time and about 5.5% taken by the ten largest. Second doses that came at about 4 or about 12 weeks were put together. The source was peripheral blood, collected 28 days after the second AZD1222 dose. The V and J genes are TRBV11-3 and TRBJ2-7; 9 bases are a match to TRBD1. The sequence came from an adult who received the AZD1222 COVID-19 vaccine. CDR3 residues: CASSLFGTGRIEQYF. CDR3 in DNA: TGTGCCAGCAGCTTATTTGGGACAGGGAGGATAGAGCAGTACTTC.